This TCR beta chain was identified during a study of T-cell reconstitution after alpha-beta-depleted transplantation in children. Study results and limitations: Alpha-beta T cells present about two months after transplant were reported to originate from several hundred expanded graft clones.

This clonotype turned up a few times. Antigen specificity is unknown. CDR1 LGHNA and CDR2 YSLEER come from the germline V gene. The CDR3 is 14 amino acids. V dropped 1 base and J dropped 7; count of bases not matched to a gene: 6. Unique molecular identifiers tagged the TCRbeta library. A single record per CDR3 protein comes from TCRdb applying MiXCR to the PCR reads. The sample carries some 440,000 distinct CDR3 sequences, roughly 16% recorded once. The clonotype was recovered from a boy in the first two years of life who had a stem cell transplant for Wiskott-Aldrich syndrome, so the T cells may come from the graft donor. Here the sequenced sample was PBMCs, mostly from graft donor cells, taken 360 days after TCRalphabeta/CD19-depleted stem cell transplant. This sequence joins TRBV4-3 and TRBJ2-7; 8 bases agree with TRBD2. The CDR3 sequence: CASSQAGGPREQYF. The CDR3 coding sequence is TGCGCCAGCAGCCAAGCGGGAGGGCCGCGGGAGCAGTACTTC.